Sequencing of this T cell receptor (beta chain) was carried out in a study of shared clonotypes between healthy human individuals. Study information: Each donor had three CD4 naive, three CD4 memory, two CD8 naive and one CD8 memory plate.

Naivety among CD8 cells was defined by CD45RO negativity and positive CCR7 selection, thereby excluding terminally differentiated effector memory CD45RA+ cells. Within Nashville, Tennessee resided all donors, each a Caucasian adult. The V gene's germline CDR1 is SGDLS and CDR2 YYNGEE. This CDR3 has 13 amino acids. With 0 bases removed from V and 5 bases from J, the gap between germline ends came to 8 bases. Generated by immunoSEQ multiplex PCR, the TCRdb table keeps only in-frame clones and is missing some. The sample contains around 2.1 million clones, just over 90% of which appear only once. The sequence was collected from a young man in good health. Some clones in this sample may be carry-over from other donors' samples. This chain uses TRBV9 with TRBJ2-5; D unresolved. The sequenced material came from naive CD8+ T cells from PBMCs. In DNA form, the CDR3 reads TGTGCCAGCAGCGTAGCAGGTGGGGAGACCCAGTACTTC. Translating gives CASSVAGGETQYF. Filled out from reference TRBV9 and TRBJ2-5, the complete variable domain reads DSGVTQTPKHLITATGQRVTLRCSPRSGDLSVYWYQQSLDQGLQFLIQYYNGEERAKGNILERFSAQQFPDLHSELNLSSLELGDSALYFCASSVAGGETQYFGPGTRLLVL.